The clone carrying this T cell receptor beta chain was seen a single time. Different DNA sequences within this sample yield the same CDR3. The method was immunoSEQ multiplex PCR; TCRdb's version includes in-frame clones alone and lacks a portion of them. The sample carries about 2.1 million clones, approximately 94% recorded once. The data stem from a study of shared clonotypes between healthy human individuals. It was CD45RO-negative cells, positively selected for CCR7, that made up naive CD8 cells, with terminally differentiated effector memory CD45RA+ cells excluded. The sequenced material came from naive CD8+ T cells from PBMCs. The clonotype originates from a man aged 18-30 years in good health. Some clones in this sample may be carry-over from other donors' samples.

The CDR3 loop is CASSLLVHEQYF. Here the CDR3 DNA reads TGTGCCAGCAGTTTATTGGTCCACGAGCAGTACTTC. The chain couples TRBV28 to TRBJ2-7, with D uncertain. The length of the CDR3 is 12 residues. Trimming shortened V by 1 base and J by 5 bases, and 6 bases separated the two germline ends. Per germline, CDR1 MDHEN and CDR2 SYDVKM.